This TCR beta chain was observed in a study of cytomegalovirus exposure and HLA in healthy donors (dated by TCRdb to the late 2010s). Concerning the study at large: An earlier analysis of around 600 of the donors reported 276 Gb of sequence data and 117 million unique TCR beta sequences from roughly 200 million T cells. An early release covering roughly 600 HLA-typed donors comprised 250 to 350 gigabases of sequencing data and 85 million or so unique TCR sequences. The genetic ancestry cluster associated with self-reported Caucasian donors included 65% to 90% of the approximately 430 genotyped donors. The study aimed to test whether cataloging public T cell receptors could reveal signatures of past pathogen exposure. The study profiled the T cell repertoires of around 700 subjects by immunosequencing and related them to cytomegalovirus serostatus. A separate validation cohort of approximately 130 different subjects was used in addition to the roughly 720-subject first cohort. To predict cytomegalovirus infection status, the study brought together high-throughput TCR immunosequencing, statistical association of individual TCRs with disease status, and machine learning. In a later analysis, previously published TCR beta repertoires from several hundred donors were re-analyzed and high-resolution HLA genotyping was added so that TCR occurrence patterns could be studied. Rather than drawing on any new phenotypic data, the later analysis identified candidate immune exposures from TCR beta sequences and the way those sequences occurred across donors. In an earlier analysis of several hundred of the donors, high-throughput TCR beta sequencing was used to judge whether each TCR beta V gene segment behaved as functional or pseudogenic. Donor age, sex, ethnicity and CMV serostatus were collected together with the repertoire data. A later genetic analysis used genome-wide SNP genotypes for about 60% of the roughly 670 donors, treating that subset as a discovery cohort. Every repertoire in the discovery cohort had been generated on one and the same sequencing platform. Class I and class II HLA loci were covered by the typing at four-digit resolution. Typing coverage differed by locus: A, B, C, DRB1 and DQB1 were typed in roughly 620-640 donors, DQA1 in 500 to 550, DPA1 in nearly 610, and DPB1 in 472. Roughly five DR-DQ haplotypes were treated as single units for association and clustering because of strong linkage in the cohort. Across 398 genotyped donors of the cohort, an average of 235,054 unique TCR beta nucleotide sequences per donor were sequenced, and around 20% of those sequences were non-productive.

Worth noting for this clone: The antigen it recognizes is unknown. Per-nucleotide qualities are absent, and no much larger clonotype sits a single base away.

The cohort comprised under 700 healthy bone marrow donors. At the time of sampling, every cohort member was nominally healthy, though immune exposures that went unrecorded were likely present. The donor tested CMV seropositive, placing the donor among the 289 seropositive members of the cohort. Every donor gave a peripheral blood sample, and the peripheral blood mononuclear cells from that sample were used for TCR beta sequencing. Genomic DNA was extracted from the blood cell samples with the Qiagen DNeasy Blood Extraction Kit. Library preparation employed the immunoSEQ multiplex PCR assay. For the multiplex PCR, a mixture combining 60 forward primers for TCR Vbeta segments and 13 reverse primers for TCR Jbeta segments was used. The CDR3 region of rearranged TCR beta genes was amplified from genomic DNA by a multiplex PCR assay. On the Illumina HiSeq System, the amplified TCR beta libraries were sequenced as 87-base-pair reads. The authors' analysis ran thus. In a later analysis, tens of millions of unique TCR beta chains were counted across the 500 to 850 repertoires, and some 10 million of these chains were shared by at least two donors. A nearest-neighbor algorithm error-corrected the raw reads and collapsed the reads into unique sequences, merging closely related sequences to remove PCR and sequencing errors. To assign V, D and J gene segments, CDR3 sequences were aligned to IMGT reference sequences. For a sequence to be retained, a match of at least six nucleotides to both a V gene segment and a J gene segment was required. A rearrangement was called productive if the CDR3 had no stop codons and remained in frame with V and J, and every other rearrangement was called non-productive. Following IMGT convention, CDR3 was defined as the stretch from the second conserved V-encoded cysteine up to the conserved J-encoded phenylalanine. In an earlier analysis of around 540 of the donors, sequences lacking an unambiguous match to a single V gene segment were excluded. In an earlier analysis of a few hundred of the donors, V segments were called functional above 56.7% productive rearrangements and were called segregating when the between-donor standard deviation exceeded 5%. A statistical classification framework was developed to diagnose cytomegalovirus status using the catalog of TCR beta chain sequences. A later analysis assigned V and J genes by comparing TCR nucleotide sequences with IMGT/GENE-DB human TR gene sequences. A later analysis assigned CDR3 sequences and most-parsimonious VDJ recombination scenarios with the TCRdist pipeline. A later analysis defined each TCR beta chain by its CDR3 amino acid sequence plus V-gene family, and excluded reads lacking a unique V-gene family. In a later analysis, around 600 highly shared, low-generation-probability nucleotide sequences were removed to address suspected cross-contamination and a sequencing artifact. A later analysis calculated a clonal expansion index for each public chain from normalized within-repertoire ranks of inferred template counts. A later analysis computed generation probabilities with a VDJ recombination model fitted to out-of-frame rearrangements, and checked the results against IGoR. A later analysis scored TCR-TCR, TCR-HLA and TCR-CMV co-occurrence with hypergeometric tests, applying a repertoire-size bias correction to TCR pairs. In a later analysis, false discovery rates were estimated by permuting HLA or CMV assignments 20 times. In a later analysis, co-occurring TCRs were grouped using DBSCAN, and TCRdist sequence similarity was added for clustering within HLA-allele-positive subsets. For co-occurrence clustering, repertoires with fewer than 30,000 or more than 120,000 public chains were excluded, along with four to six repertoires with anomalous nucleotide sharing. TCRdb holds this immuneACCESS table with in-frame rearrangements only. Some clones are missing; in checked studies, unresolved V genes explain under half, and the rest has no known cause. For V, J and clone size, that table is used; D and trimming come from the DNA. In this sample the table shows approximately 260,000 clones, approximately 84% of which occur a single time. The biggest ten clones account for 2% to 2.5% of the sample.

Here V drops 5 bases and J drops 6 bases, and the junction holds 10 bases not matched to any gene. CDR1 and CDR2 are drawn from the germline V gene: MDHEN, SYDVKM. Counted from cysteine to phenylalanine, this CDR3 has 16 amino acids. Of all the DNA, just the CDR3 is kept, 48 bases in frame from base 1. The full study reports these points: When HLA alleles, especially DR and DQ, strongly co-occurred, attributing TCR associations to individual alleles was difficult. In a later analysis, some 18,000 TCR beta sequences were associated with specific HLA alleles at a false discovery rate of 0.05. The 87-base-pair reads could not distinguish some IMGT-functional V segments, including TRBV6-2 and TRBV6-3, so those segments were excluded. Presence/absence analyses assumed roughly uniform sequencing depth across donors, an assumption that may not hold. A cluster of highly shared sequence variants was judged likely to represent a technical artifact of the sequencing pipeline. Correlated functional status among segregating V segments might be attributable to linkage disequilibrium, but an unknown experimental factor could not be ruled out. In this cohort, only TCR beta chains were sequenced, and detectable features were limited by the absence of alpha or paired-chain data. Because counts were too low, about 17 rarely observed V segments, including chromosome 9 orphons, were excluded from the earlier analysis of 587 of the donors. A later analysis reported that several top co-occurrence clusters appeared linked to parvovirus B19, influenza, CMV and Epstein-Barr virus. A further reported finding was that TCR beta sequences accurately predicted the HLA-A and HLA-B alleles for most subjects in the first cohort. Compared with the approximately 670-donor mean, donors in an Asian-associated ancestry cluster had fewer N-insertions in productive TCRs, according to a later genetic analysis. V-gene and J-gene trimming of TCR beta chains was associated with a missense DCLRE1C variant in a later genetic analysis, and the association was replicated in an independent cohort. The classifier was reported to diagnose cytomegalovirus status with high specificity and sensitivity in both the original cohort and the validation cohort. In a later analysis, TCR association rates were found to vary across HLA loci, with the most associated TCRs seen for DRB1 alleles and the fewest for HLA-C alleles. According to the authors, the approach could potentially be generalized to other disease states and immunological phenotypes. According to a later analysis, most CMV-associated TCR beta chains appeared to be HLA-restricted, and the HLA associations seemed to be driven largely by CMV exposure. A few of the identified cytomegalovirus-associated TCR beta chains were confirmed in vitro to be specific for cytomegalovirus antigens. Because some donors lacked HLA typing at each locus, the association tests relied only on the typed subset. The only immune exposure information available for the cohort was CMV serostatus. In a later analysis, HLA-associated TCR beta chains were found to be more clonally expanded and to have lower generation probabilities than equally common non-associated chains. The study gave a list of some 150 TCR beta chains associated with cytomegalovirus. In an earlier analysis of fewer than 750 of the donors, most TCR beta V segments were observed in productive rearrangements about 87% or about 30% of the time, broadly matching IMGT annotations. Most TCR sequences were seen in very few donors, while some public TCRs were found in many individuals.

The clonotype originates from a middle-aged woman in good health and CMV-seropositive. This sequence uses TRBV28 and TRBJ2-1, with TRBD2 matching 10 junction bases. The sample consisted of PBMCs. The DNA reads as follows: TGTGCCAGCAGTACACAAGCGGGAGGGAACATCAATGAGCAGTTCTTC. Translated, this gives CASSTQAGGNINEQFF. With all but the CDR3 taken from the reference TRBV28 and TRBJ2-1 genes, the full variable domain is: DVKVTQSSRYLVKRTGEKVFLECVQDMDHENMFWYRQDPGLGLRLIYFSYDVKMKEKGDIPEGYSVSREKKERFSLILESASTNQTSMYLCASSTQAGGNINEQFFGPGTRLTVL.